Below, one TCR beta chain is given with its context. Its binding antigen is unknown. No qualities accompany the bases; no much larger clone lies one base away. Whole blood was collected in K2EDTA tubes by collaborating institutions according to the institutions' own protocols. Collaborator samples were shipped for TCRbeta analysis as frozen whole blood, isolated PBMCs, or DNA extracted from either sample type. These data come from a study of blood T cell repertoires in COVID-19 (TCRdb year 2020). Turning to the overall study: Samples from collaborators originated in the United States, Italy and Spain and spanned both the acute and convalescent phases of COVID-19. The prospective study material was composed of cDNA or gDNA derived from T cells, B-cell-depleted T cells, or PBMCs. The dataset comprised deeply sampled blood TCRbeta repertoires from subjects exposed to, actively infected with, or recovered from COVID-19. The repertoires were released in a freely available public database intended as a resource for research on the immune response to SARS-CoV-2. Samples were obtained from the ongoing ImmuneRACE study (first 160 participants) and from 1,200 or so subjects provided by 6 global collaborators. A de-identified subject ID, COVID-19 status, age in years and sex were almost always included in the sample metadata. Where available, HLA class I and class II types were taken from metadata supplied by the sample provider and were not determined by assay-based typing.

TCRbeta CDR3 regions were amplified from genomic DNA by means of the immunoSEQ Assay, a bias-controlled multiplex PCR. The original pipeline was this. The number of nucleated cells in each sample was estimated by amplification of reference gene primers within the assay. Sequence reads were collapsed and filtered to measure the absolute abundance of every unique TCRbeta CDR3 rearrangement. Productive Simpson clonality was computed per sample as the square root of Simpson's diversity index over productive rearrangements. This immuneACCESS table, as held by TCRdb, lists in-frame sequences with V and J called but not all clones. Of the missing ones, under half trace to an unresolved V gene in checked studies; the others have no known cause. The V and J calls and clone size are taken from that table; D and trimming were inferred from the DNA. The sample profile shows under 250,000 clones; around 90% of them were found once. Of the sample, more than 0.95% is held by the ten largest clones.

The CDR3 measures 15 amino acids from cysteine to phenylalanine. Of the read, only the CDR3 DNA is kept; its 45 bases are in frame from base 1. The germline V gene sets CDR1 to SGHTA and CDR2 to FQGNSA. V sheds 4 bases and J sheds 0 bases, leaving 9 bases between their ends. The paper's findings and limits, for the study overall: Clinical and demographic metadata were provided uncurated, with the amount varying by source and participant.

The sequence came from a man aged 30 to 45 with acute or convalescent COVID-19. Sequencing used peripheral blood. The sequence links TRBV7-2 to TRBJ2-2, and the D gene may be TRBD2, 5 bases matching. This receptor carries the CDR3 CASSSASTNTGELFF. The nucleotide sequence reads as follows: TGTGCCAGCAGCTCGGCTAGCACGAACACCGGGGAGCTGTTTTTT.